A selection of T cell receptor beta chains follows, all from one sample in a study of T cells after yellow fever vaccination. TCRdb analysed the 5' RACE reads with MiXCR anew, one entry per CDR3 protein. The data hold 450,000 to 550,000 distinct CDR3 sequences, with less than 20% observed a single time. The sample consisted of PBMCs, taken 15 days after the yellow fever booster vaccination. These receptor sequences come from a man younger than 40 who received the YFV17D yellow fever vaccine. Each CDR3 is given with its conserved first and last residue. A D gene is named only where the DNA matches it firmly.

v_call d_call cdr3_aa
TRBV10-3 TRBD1 CAISRPKKTGDNTGELFF
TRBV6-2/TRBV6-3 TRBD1 CASSKRQGEQPQHF
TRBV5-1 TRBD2 CASSPAGVNEQFF
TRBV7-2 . CASSLEVGDQFF
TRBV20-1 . CSERPGSTDTQYF
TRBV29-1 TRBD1 CSVDLGGTYEQYF
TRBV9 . CASSPPRSPGEQYF
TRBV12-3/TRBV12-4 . CASSFVSDTQYF
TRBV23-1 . CASSQSRLRETQYF
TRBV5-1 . CASSLVQKGETQYF
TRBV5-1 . CASSYGHVGKNTGELFF
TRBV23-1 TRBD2 CASGLAGDVRVNEQFF
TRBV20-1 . CSASSGVSVTEAFF
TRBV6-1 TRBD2 CASSVGLAEAYEQYF
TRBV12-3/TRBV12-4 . CASSPGQHTGELFF
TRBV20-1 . CSFFRDRTQETQYF